These 10 T cell receptor beta chains originate from one sample sequenced in a study of blood T cell repertoires in COVID-19. Profiling relied on immunoSEQ multiplex PCR, and the TCRdb table lists in-frame clones only, not all of them. The sample holds roughly 120,000 clones, over 80% seen once. The sequencing sample was made of peripheral blood. The receptors come from a woman aged 55-69 years with acute or convalescent COVID-19.

The rearrangement uses TRBV18 and TRBJ1-2, with 7 nucleotides matching TRBD1. The CDR3 loop spans 17 amino acids. The germline CDR1 and CDR2 sequences are KGHSH and LQKENI. V was pared by 4 bases and J by 8 bases, with 19 bases of the junction left unmatched. The CDR3 sequence is CASSRGTESVRNVGYTF. As DNA, the CDR3 is TGTGCCAGCTCACGAGGGACAGAAAGTGTTCGTAACGTGGGCTACACCTTC.

The sample holds one count of this clone. The same CDR3 arises from other DNA sequences in this sample as well. The chain couples TRBV6-6 to TRBJ1-1; D is uncertain. The CDR3 is 15 residues long. Germline assignment: CDR1 MNHNY and CDR2 SVGAGI (reference sequence). The V end was cut by 6 bases, the J end by 0 bases, with 14 bases between. The CDR3 DNA reads TGTGCCAGCAGACCAGCGGGGTCGATGAACACTGAAGCTTTCTTT. This gives the protein CASRPAGSMNTEAFF.

The chain combines TRBV7-8 with TRBJ2-5, with D maybe TRBD2 (5 bases). V lost 2 bases and J 5 bases, leaving 18 bases between the germline ends. In germline, CDR1 is SGHVS, CDR2 FQNEAQ. This CDR3 contains 16 residues. The CDR3 loop is CASSLSGGQATETQYF. CDR3 nucleotides: TGTGCCAGCAGCTTATCTGGCGGGCAGGCGACGGAGACCCAGTACTTC.

The V and J genes are TRBV12-3 or TRBV12-4 and TRBJ1-5; no definite D call. V dropped 9 bases and J dropped 5 bases, with 14 bases sitting between them. This CDR3 region has 13 residues. Here the CDR3 DNA reads TGTGCCAGTAAGGAGGCCGCCTATCAGCCCCAGCATTTT. The encoded protein is CASKEAAYQPQHF.

This chain connects TRBV28 to TRBJ1-5, with no clear D. The CDR3 contains 14 residues. V shed 6 bases and J shed 2 bases, with 11 bases lying between them. Germline V lookup: CDR1 MDHEN, CDR2 SYDVKM. The CDR3 DNA reads as TGTGCCAGCAGCAGCGAATGGGGCAATCAGCCCCAGCATTTT. This codes for CASSSEWGNQPQHF.

The rearrangement joins TRBV5-1 to TRBJ2-3; 8 bases map to TRBD2. After removal of 4 bases from V and 2 bases from J, the junction contained 3 bases not matched to a gene. The germline V gene encodes CDR1 SGHRS and CDR2 YFSETQ. The CDR3 runs to 14 residues. The CDR3: CASSVGGDTDTQYF. The CDR3 DNA reads as TGCGCCAGCAGCGTCGGGGGGGACACAGATACGCAGTATTTT.

The chain employs TRBV7-9 and TRBJ2-3; TRBD2 aligns across 10 bases. The CDR3 spans 17 residues. Germline values: CDR1 SEHNR, CDR2 FQNEAQ (reference sequence). Germline trimming cut 3 bases from V and 6 bases from J; bases unmatched to any gene: 12. DNA of the CDR3: TGTGCCAGCAGCTTTAGCCTCCACAGCGGGGGGGCGGATACGCAGTATTTT. Protein product: CASSFSLHSGGADTQYF.

This chain connects TRBV11-1 to TRBJ2-2, with unresolved D. Looked up from germline, CDR1 is SGHAT and CDR2 is FQDESV (reference sequence). The length of the CDR3 is 15 residues. V was shortened by 1 base and J by 0 bases, with 6 bases between the two germline ends. CDR3 nucleotide sequence: TGTGCCAGCAGCTTAGGTTCAGCGAACACCGGGGAGCTGTTTTTT. It yields the protein CASSLGSANTGELFF.

The V call is TRBV7-9, the J call TRBJ2-5; maybe TRBD2 (6 bases). Germline V gene lookup returns CDR1 SEHNR and CDR2 FQNEAQ (reference sequence). There are 12 residues in the CDR3. Trimming left V 3 bases short and J 7 bases short, with 9 bases between. The chain's CDR3 is CASSFGGVTQYF. In DNA form, the CDR3 reads TGTGCCAGCAGCTTCGGGGGAGTGACCCAGTACTTC.

This clone was seen a single time. The chain links TRBV7-2 to TRBJ1-5; D might be TRBD1 (5 bases). V lost 3 bases, J lost 6 bases, and 12 bases lay in between. This CDR3 spans 14 amino acids. Per the germline V gene, CDR1 is SGHTA and CDR2 is FQGNSA. CDR3 bases: TGTGCCAGCAGCTTGGGAGGGACTAGTCAGCCCCAGCATTTT. The encoded protein is CASSLGGTSQPQHF. The full variable domain, rest sourced from reference TRBV7-2 and TRBJ1-5, is GAGVSQSPSNKVTEKGKDVELRCDPISGHTALYWYRQSLGQGLEFLIYFQGNSAPDKSGLPSDRFSAERTGGSVSTLTIQRTQQEDSAVYLCASSLGGTSQPQHFGDGTRLSIL.